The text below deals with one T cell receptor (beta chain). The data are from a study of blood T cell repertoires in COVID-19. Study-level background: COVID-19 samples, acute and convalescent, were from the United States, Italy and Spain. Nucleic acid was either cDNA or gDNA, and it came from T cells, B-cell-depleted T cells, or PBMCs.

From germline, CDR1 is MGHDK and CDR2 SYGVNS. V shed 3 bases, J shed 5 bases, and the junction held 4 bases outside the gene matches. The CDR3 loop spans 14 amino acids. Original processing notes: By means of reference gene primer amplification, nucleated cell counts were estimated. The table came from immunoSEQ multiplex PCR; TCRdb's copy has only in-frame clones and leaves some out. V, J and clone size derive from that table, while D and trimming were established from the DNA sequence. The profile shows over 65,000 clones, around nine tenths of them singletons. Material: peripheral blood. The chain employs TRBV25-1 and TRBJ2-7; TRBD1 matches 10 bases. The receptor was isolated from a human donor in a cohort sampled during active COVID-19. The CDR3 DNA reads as TGTGCCAGCAGTGACGGGACAGGGGCCGACGAGCAGTACTTC. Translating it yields CASSDGTGADEQYF.